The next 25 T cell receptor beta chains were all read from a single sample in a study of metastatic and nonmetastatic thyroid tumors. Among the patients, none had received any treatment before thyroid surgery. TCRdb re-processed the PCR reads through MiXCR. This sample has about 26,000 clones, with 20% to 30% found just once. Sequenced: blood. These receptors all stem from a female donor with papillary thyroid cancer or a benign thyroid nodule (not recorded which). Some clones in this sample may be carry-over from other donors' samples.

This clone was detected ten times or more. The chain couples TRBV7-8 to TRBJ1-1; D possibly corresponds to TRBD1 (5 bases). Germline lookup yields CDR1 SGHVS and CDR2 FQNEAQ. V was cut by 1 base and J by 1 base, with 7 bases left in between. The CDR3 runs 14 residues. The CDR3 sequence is CASSLGTRNTEAFF. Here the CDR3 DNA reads TGTGCCAGCAGCTTAGGGACAAGGAACACTGAAGCTTTCTTT.

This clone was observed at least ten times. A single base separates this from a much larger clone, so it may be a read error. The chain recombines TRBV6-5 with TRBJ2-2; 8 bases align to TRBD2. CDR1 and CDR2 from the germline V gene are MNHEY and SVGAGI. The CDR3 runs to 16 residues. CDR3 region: CASSYQQAGATGEPFF. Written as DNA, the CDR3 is TGTGCCAGCAGTTACCAGCAAGCGGGAGCCACCGGGGAGCCGTTTTTT.

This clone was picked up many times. CDR3 bases: TGTGCCAGTAGTATAACCCACAGGGTTAAGAGCACAGATACGCAGTATTTT. Its translation: CASSITHRVKSTDTQYF. V is TRBV19 and J is TRBJ2-3, with D tentatively TRBD1 (6 bases). With 2 bases removed from V and 0 bases from J, the gap between germline ends came to 15 bases. This CDR3 comprises 17 residues. Per the germline V gene, CDR1 is LNHDA and CDR2 is SQIVND (reference sequence).

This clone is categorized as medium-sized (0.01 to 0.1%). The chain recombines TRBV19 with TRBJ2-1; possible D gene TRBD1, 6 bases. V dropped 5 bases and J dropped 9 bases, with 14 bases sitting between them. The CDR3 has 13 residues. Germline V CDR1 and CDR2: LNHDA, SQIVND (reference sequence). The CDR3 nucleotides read TGTGCCAGTAGTCCGTGGCAAGGGGGTGAGCAGTTCTTC. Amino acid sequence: CASSPWQGGEQFF.

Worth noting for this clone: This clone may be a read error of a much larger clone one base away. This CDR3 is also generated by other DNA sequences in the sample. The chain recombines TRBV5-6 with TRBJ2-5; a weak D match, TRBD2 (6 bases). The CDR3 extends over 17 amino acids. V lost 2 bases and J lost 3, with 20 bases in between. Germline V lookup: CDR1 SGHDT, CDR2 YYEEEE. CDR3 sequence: CASSFFLEGGKEETQYF. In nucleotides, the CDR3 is TGTGCCAGCAGCTTCTTTTTAGAGGGAGGAAAAGAAGAGACCCAGTACTTC.

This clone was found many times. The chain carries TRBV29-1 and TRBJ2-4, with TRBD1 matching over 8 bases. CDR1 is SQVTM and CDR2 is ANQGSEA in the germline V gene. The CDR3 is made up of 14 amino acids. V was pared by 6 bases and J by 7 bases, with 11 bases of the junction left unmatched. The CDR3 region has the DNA TGCAGCGTGAGACAGGGGAGTAGCATGAACATTCAGTACTTC. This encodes CSVRQGSSMNIQYF.

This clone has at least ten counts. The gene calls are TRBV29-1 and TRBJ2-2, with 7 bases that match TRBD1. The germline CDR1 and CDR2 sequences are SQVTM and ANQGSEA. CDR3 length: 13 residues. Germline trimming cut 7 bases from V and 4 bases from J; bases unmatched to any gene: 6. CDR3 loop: CSGSTGVTGELFF. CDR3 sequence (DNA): TGCAGCGGATCCACAGGGGTCACCGGGGAGCTGTTTTTT.

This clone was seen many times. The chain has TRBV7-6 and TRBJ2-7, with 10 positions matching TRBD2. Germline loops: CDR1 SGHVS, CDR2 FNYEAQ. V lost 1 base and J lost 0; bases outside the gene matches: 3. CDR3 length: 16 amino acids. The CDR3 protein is CASSLGAGGVSYEQYF. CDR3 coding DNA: TGTGCCAGCAGCTTAGGAGCGGGAGGGGTCTCCTACGAGCAGTACTTC. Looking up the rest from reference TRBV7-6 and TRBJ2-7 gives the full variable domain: GAGVSQSPRYKVTKRGQDVALRCDPISGHVSLYWYRQALGQGPEFLTYFNYEAQQDKSGLPNDRFSAERPEGSISTLTIQRTEQRDSAMYRCASSLGAGGVSYEQYFGPGTRLTVT.

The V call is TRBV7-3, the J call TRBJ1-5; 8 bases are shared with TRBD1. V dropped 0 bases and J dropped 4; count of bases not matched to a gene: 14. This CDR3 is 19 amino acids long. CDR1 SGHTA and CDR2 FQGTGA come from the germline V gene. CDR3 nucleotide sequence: TGTGCCAGCAGCTTAACCAACCGCGGACAGGGAGATGCGAATCAGCCCCAGCATTTT. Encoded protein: CASSLTNRGQGDANQPQHF.

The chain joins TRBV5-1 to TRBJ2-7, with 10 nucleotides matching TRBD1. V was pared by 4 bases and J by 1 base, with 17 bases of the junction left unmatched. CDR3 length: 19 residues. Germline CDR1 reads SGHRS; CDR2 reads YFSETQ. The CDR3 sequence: CASSPHKATDRGRSYEQYF. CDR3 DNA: TGCGCCAGCAGCCCGCATAAGGCAACAGACAGGGGGCGATCCTACGAGCAGTACTTC.

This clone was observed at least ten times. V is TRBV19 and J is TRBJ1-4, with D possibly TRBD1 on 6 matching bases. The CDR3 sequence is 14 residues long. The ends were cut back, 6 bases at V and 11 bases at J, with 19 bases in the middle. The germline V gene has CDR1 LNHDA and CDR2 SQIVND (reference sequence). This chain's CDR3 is CASRLQGPGRKLFF. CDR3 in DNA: TGTGCCAGTAGGCTACAGGGCCCCGGGAGGAAACTGTTTTTT.

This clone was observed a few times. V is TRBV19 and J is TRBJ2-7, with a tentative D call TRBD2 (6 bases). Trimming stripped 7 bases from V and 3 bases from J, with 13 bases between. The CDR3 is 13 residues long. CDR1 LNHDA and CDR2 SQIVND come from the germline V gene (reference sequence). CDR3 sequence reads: CASKDPGGYEQYF. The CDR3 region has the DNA TGTGCCAGTAAAGACCCCGGGGGCTACGAGCAGTACTTC.

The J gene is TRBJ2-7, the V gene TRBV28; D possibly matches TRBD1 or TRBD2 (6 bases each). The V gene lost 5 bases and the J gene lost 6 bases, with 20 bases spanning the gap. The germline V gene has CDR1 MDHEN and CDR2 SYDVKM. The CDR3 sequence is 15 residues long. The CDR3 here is CASSSLSKGGSEQYF. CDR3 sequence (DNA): TGTGCCAGCAGTAGCCTTTCGAAAGGGGGGAGCGAGCAGTACTTC.

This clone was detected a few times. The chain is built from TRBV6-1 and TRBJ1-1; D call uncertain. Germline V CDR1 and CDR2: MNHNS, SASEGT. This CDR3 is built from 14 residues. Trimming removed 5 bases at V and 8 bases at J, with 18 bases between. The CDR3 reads CASSRLALSTEAFF. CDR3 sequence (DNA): TGTGCCAGCAGTCGCTTGGCCTTGAGCACCGAAGCTTTCTTT.

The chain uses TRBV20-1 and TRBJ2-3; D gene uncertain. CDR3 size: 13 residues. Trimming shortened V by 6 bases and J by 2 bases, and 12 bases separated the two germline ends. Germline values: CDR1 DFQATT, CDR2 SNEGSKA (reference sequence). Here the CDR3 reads CSASHPTTDTQYF. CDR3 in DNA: TGCAGTGCCAGCCACCCAACCACAGATACGCAGTATTTT.

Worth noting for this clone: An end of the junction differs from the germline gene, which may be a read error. This chain's CDR3 is CSAGQVGRNTEDFF. The DNA of the CDR3 is TGCAGTGCCGGACAGGTGGGACGGAACACTGAAGATTTCTTT. J is TRBJ1-1 and V is TRBV20-1, with TRBD1 matching over 7 bases. This CDR3 contains 14 residues. Germline-derived CDR1 and CDR2 are DFQATT and SNEGSKA (reference sequence).

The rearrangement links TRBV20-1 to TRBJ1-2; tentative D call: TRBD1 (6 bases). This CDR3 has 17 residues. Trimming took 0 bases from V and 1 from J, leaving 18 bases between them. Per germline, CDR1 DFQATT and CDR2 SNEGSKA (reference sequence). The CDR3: CSARDEGRQESNYGYTF. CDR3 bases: TGCAGTGCTAGAGATGAAGGGCGACAGGAGAGTAACTATGGCTACACCTTC.

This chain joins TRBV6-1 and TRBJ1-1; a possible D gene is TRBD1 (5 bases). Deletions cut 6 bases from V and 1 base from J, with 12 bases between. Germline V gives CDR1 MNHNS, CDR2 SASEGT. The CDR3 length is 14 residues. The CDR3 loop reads CASSTTGTNTEAFF. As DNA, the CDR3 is TGTGCCAGCAGCACCACCGGGACGAACACTGAAGCTTTCTTT.

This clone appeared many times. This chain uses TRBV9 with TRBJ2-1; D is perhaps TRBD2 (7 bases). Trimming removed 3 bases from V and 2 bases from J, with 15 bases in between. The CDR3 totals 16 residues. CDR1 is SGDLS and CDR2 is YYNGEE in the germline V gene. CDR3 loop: CASSEGGSGTYNEQFF. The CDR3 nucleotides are TGTGCCAGCAGCGAGGGGGGAAGCGGGACCTACAATGAGCAGTTCTTC.

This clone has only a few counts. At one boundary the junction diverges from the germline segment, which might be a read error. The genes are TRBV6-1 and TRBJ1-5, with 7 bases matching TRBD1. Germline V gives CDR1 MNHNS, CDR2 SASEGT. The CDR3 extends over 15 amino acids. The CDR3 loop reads CASTDTDRVYHPQHF. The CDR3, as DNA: TGTGCCAGCACCGATACCGACAGGGTGTATCACCCCCAGCATTTT.

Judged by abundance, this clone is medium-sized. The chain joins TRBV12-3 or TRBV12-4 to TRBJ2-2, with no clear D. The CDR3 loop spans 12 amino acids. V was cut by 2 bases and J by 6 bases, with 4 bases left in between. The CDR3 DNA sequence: TGTGCCAGCAGTTTACTAGCCGGGGAGCTGTTTTTT. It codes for CASSLLAGELFF.

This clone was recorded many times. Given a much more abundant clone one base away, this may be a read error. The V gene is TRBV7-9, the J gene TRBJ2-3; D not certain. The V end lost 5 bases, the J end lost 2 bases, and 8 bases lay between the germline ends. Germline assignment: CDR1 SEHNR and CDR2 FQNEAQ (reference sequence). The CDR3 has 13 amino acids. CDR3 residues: CASSLYLTDTQYF. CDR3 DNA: TGTGCCAGCAGCCTGTATCTCACAGATACGCAGTATTTT.

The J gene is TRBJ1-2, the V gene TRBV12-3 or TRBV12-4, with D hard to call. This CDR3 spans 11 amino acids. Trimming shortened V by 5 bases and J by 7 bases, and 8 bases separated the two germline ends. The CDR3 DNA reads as TGTGCCAGCAGTAAGTTGGGTGGCTACACCTTC. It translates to CASSKLGGYTF.

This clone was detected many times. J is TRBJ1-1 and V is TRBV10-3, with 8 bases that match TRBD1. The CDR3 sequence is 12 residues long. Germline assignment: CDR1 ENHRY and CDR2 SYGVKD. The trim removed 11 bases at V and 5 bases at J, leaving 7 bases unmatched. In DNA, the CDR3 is TGTGCCGCCGGACAGGGAGGAACTGAAGCTTTCTTT. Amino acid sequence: CAAGQGGTEAFF.

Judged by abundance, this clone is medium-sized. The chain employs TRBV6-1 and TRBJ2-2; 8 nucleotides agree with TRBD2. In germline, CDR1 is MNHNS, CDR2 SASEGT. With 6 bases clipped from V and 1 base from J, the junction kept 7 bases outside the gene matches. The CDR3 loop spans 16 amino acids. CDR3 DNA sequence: TGTGCCAGCAGGAACGGACTAGCTGAGAACACCGGGGAGCTGTTTTTT. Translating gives CASRNGLAENTGELFF.